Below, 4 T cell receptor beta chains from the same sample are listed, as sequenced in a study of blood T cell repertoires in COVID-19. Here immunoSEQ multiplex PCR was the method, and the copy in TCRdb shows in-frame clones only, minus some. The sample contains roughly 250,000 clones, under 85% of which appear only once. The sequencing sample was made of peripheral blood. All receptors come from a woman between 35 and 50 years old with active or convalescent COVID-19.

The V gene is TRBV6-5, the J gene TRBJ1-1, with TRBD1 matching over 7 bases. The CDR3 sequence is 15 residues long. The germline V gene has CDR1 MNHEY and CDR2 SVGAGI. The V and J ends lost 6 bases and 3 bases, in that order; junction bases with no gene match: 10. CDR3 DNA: TGTGCCAGCAGCTCTAATCGCAGGGGGGACACTGAAGCTTTCTTT. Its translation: CASSSNRRGDTEAFF.

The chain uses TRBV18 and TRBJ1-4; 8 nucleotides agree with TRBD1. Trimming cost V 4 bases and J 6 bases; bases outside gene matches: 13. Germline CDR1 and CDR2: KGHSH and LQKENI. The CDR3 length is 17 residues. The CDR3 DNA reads TGTGCCAGCTCACGGGACAGGATAAGGCTTATCTATGAAAAACTGTTTTTT. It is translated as CASSRDRIRLIYEKLFF.

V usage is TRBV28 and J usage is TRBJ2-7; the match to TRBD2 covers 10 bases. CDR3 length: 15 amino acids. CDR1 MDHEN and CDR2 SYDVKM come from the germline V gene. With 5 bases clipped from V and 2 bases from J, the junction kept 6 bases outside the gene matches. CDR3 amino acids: CASSGVAGGTYEQYV. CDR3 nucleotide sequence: TGTGCCAGCAGTGGGGTAGCGGGGGGAACCTACGAGCAGTACGTC.

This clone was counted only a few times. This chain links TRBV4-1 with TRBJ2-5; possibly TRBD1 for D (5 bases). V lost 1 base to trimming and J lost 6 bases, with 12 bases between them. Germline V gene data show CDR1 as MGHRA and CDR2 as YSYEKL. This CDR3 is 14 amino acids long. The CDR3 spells CASSQGLLGQTQYF. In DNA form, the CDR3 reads TGCGCCAGCAGCCAAGGCCTGCTGGGGCAGACCCAGTACTTC.